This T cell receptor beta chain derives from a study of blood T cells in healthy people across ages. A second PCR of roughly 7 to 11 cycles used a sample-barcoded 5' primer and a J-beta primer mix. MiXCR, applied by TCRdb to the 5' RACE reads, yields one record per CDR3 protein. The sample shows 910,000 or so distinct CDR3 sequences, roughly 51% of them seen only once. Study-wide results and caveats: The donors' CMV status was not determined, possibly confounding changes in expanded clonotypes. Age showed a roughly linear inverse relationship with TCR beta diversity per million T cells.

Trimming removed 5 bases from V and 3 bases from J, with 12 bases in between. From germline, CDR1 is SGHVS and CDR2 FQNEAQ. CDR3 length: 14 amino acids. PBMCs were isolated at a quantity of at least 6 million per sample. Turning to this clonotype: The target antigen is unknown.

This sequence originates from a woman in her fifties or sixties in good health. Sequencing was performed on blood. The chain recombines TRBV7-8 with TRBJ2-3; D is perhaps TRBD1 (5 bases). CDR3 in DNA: TGTGCCAGCAGCCTCTCGACAGAAACAGATACGCAGTATTTT. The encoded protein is CASSLSTETDTQYF.